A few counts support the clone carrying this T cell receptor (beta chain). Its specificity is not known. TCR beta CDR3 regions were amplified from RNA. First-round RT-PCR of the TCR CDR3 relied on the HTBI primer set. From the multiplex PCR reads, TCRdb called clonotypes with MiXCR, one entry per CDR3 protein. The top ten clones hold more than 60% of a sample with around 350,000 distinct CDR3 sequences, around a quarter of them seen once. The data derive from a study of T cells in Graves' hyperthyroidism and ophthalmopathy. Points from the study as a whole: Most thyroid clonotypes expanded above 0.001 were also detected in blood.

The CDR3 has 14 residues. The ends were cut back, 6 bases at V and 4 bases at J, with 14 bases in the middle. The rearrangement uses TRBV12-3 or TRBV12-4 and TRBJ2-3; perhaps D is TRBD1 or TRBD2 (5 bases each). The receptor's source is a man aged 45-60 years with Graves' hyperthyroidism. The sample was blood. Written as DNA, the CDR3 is TGTGCCAGCAGCCAAACCGGGACCCCAGATACGCAGTATTTT. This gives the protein CASSQTGTPDTQYF.